This TCR beta chain emerged from a study of T cell changes during pregnancy in multiple sclerosis. Germline CDR1 MGHRA, CDR2 YSYEKL. This CDR3 is 15 amino acids long. With 1 base removed from V and 0 bases from J, the gap between germline ends came to 9 bases. TCRdb keeps only in-frame clones here, not all; method: immunoSEQ multiplex PCR. The sample yields roughly 60,000 clones, roughly 92% seen once. This sequence was found in a female donor with multiple sclerosis, enrolled in a pregnancy study. This chain joins TRBV4-1 and TRBJ1-1, with D hard to call. Sequencing used peripheral blood, obtained in the second trimester of pregnancy. The chain's CDR3 is CASSQVGRMNTEAFF. In DNA, the CDR3 is TGCGCCAGCAGCCAAGTGGGCAGGATGAACACTGAAGCTTTCTTT.